The TCR beta chain under discussion was sequenced for a study of a mutant IDH1 vaccine in newly diagnosed glioma. Study-wide context: Those enrolled had earlier been treated with radiotherapy, temozolomide, or both, mostly both.

V lost 0 bases and J 3 bases, leaving 18 bases between the germline ends. The germline V gene has CDR1 KGHSH and CDR2 LQKENI. The CDR3 has 18 amino acids. Repertoires were generated with immunoSEQ multiplex PCR, while TCRdb's copy carries only in-frame clones and drops some. The sample has about 30,000 clones, over 70% seen once; the top ten hold roughly 20%. The time point denotes: baseline, week 1 (first vaccination visit). Sample treatment: pre-vaccination baseline after standard-of-care therapy. About this clone: No antigen is known for it.

Study-wide results and limits: Approximately 93% of patients showed vaccine-induced immune responses across multiple MHC alleles. With respect to changes in top peripheral T cell clonotypes, pseudoprogression seemed unrelated.

This specimen was PBMCs, taken from a glioma patient treated with radiotherapy, temozolomide or both. The sequence derives from a man aged 25 to 40 with glioma. This chain uses TRBV18 with TRBJ1-5; D perhaps matches TRBD1 (5 bases). CDR3 bases: TGTGCCAGCTCACCACCGGGGATTCAGGGTTGGGTCAATCAGCCCCAGCATTTT. Translated, it gives CASSPPGIQGWVNQPQHF. Supplemented by reference TRBV18 and TRBJ1-5, the full variable domain reads NAGVMQNPRHLVRRRGQEARLRCSPMKGHSHVYWYRQLPEEGLKFMVYLQKENIIDESGMPKERFSAEFPKEGPSILRIQQVVRGDSAAYFCASSPPGIQGWVNQPQHFGDGTRLSIL.